Each of the 16 T cell receptor beta chains below was sequenced from the same sample in a study of beta chain features in type 1 diabetes. Since all of the isolated RNA was reverse transcribed, expressed TCRB transcripts were what got sequenced. This table comes from immunoSEQ multiplex PCR, and its TCRdb copy is limited to in-frame clones, with some not included. Seen here are some 150,000 clones, over 8.5% observed once, and the top ten hold roughly 1.9%. Sequenced sample: central memory CD4+ T cells from blood. The receptors were sampled from a man aged 18 to 35 in good health.

This clone has a count of ten or more. The chain joins TRBV27 to TRBJ2-7, with D possibly TRBD2 on 6 matching bases. The CDR3 has 13 residues. V lost 3 bases and J 5 bases, leaving 11 bases between the germline ends. Germline CDR1 is MNHEY and CDR2 is SMNVEV (reference sequence). The CDR3 bases are TGTGCCAGCAGTTTGCGGGGTATCCACGAGCAGTACTTC. It specifies CASSLRGIHEQYF.

The table lists this clone with a few counts. The rearrangement joins TRBV9 to TRBJ2-5, with 7 bases that match TRBD2. The CDR3 runs 15 residues. Germline-derived CDR1 and CDR2 are SGDLS and YYNGEE. J was trimmed by 4 bases and V by 4 bases; bases with no gene match: 10. The CDR3 coding sequence is TGTGCCAGCAGCACGGGGTGGGAGGGAGGAGAGACCCAGTACTTC. Encoded protein: CASSTGWEGGETQYF.

In this sample, this clone turned up a few times. CDR3 residues: CASIGGRMREQYF. The CDR3 nucleotides read TGTGCCAGCATTGGCGGGAGGATGAGGGAGCAGTACTTC. The V gene is TRBV2, the J gene TRBJ2-7; the match to TRBD2 covers 8 bases. This CDR3 is 13 amino acids long. Germline CDR1 and CDR2: SNHLY and FYNNEI. V shed 7 bases and J 7 bases; nucleotides not matched to a gene: 9. The full variable domain, in which reference TRBV2 and TRBJ2-7 provide the parts outside the CDR3, is EPEVTQTPSHQVTQMGQEVILRCVPISNHLYFYWYRQILGQKVEFLVSFYNNEISEKSEIFDDQFSVERPDGSNFTLKIRSTKLEDSAMYFCASIGGRMREQYFGPGTRLTVT.

This chain joins TRBV9 and TRBJ2-1; 7 nucleotides agree with TRBD1. Germline values: CDR1 SGDLS, CDR2 YYNGEE. The trim removed 0 bases at V and 7 bases at J, leaving 10 bases unmatched. The CDR3 totals 16 residues. CDR3 in amino acids: CASSVDGTAIPNEQFF. In DNA form, the CDR3 reads TGTGCCAGCAGCGTAGACGGGACAGCGATCCCAAATGAGCAGTTCTTC.

This clone was detected a few times. The chain combines TRBV5-6 with TRBJ1-1; D is perhaps TRBD1 (5 bases). Trimming removed 2 bases from V and 4 bases from J, with 18 bases in between. Germline V lookup: CDR1 SGHDT, CDR2 YYEEEE. The CDR3 consists of 16 residues. The CDR3 DNA reads as TGTGCCAGCAGCTTAAGAATCAGGGCAAAGAGCACTGAAGCTTTCTTT. This encodes CASSLRIRAKSTEAFF.

This clone was counted between two and nine times. The rearrangement uses TRBV5-1 and TRBJ2-3; D not resolved. Germline V gene lookup returns CDR1 SGHRS and CDR2 YFSETQ. The V gene lost 4 bases and the J gene lost 2 bases, with 8 bases spanning the gap. CDR3 length: 13 amino acids. This CDR3 reads CASSPGPTDTQYF. The DNA for the CDR3 is TGCGCCAGCAGCCCGGGTCCCACAGATACGCAGTATTTT. The full variable domain, completed using reference TRBV5-1 and TRBJ2-3, is KAGVTQTPRYLIKTRGQQVTLSCSPISGHRSVSWYQQTPGQGLQFLFEYFSETQRNKGNFPGRFSGRQFSNSRSEMNVSTLELGDSALYLCASSPGPTDTQYFGPGTRLTVL.

This clone has more than one count but fewer than ten. The V gene is TRBV18, the J gene TRBJ2-1; 15 positions agree with TRBD2. This CDR3 region has 17 residues. Trimming removed 3 bases from V and 5 bases from J; junction bases left unmatched: 5. Germline CDR1 is KGHSH and CDR2 is LQKENI. The CDR3 bases are TGTGCCAGCTCACCTCCGGGACTAGCGGGAGGAAACAATGAGCAGTTCTTC. Translating gives CASSPPGLAGGNNEQFF.

The table lists this clone with a few counts. The V call is TRBV7-9, the J call TRBJ1-1, with TRBD1 as a possible D gene (6 bases). Germline CDR1 is SEHNR and CDR2 is FQNEAQ (reference sequence). V was shortened by 5 bases and J by 4 bases, with 17 bases between the two germline ends. CDR3 length equals 15 residues. The CDR3 reads CASSPSGGPGTEAFF. The CDR3 bases are TGTGCCAGCAGCCCGTCCGGGGGGCCGGGCACTGAAGCTTTCTTT.

The V call is TRBV6-6, the J call TRBJ2-5; D possibly corresponds to TRBD2 (5 bases). The germline CDR1 and CDR2 sequences are MNHNY and SVGAGI (reference sequence). V lost 5 bases, J lost 3 bases, and 10 bases lay in between. This CDR3 is built from 13 residues. Here the CDR3 DNA reads TGTGCCAGCAGTAGGACTGGTAAAGAGACCCAGTACTTC. Translation gives CASSRTGKETQYF.

V usage is TRBV6-1 and J usage is TRBJ2-3; 7 bases match TRBD1. J gave up 5 bases and V 6 bases, and 5 bases lay outside the gene matches. The CDR3 runs to 13 residues. Germline V lookup: CDR1 MNHNS, CDR2 SASEGT. The CDR3 region has the DNA TGTGCCAGCAGGACAGGGATAGGAGATACGCAGTATTTT. Translating gives CASRTGIGDTQYF.

Details on this clone: With a much larger clone just one base away, this may be a read error. The gene calls are TRBV5-6 and TRBJ2-1, with D tentatively TRBD1 (5 bases). With 4 bases removed from V and 3 bases from J, the gap between germline ends came to 8 bases. Germline CDR1 reads SGHDT; CDR2 reads YYEEEE. CDR3 length equals 13 residues. The DNA for the CDR3 is TGTGCCAGCAGCGTAGGGGTCTACAATGAGCAGTTCTTC. Its protein is CASSVGVYNEQFF.

The chain links TRBV4-3 to TRBJ2-4, with no clear D. This CDR3 has 13 residues. The germline V and J ends were trimmed by 0 bases and 4 bases, with 4 bases remaining between them. CDR1 and CDR2 from the germline V gene are LGHNA and YSLEER. CDR3 residues: CASSQDRKNIQYF. The CDR3 bases are TGCGCCAGCAGCCAAGATAGAAAAAACATTCAGTACTTC.

This clone was seen a few times. This chain joins TRBV5-4 and TRBJ2-1; D call uncertain. This CDR3 has 14 residues. Trimming shortened V by 4 bases and J by 5 bases, and 13 bases separated the two germline ends. Germline values: CDR1 SGHNT, CDR2 YYREEE (reference sequence). CDR3 nucleotides: TGTGCCAGCAGCCCGGGTCGGCGAGACAATGAGCAGTTCTTC. Its translation: CASSPGRRDNEQFF.

This sequence joins TRBV7-2 and TRBJ2-1, with 10 nucleotides matching TRBD2. The CDR3 loop spans 17 amino acids. V lost 2 bases and J lost 3; bases outside the gene matches: 7. Germline V gives CDR1 SGHTA, CDR2 FQGNSA. CDR3 residues: CASSLSLASGSYNEQFF. The CDR3 nucleotides are TGTGCCAGCAGCTTATCCCTCGCTAGCGGGAGCTACAATGAGCAGTTCTTC.

J is TRBJ2-3 and V is TRBV30; no firm D call. The ends were cut back, 5 bases at V and 5 bases at J, with 8 bases in the middle. The germline V gene encodes CDR1 GTSNPN and CDR2 SVGIG (reference sequence). The CDR3 contains 11 residues. The CDR3 loop reads CAWAPLDTQYF. The CDR3 DNA sequence: TGTGCCTGGGCACCTCTAGATACGCAGTATTTT.

This clone came up a few times. The chain couples TRBV4-2 to TRBJ2-6, with D unclear. CDR3 size: 16 residues. V lost 5 bases and J lost 0, with 11 bases in between. Germline values: CDR1 LGHNA, CDR2 YNFKEQ. CDR3: CASSLVAGSGANVLTF. DNA for the CDR3: TGTGCCAGCAGCTTAGTGGCTGGCTCTGGGGCCAACGTCCTGACTTTC.